This TCR beta chain emerged from a study of vaccination and CD4 T cells after COVID-19. The junction had 11 bases not matched to a gene; V was cut back by 6 bases and J by 2 bases. The CDR3 runs to 17 residues. Germline CDR1 and CDR2: DFQATT and SNEGSKA (reference sequence). Concerning this clonotype itself: Its target is unknown.

The treatment denotes: approximately nine-day PBMC culture with coronavirus spike peptide pools or control peptides (ViraFEST assay). Sequencing of the DNA from cultured CD4+ T cells was carried out with the Oncomine TCR Beta short-read assay. MiXCR was run by TCRdb on the PCR reads, yielding one entry per CDR3 protein. The data show under 20,000 distinct CDR3 sequences, approximately 50% seen once. The TCR sequence derives from a human donor who had recovered from COVID-19. Sequenced material: CD4+ T cells from blood, cultured in vitro, taken before SARS-CoV-2 vaccination. This chain joins TRBV20-1 and TRBJ2-2; 11 bases fit TRBD2. CDR3 protein: CSADPLAGGRNTGELFF. CDR3 coding DNA: TGCAGTGCCGACCCTCTAGCGGGAGGCCGTAACACCGGGGAGCTGTTTTTT.